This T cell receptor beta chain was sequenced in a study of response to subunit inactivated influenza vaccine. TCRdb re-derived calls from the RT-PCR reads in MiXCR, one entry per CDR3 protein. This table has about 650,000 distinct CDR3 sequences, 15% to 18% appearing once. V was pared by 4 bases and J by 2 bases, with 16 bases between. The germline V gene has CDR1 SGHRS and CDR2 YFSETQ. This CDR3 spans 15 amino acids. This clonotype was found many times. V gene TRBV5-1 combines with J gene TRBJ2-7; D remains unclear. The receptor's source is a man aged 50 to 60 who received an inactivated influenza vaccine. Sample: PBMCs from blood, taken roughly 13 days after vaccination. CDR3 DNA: TGCGCCAGCAGCATAAGTGGGGTCAACCCCTACGAGCAGTACTTC. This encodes CASSISGVNPYEQYF.